The 27 T cell receptor beta chains listed next were all sequenced from one sample in a study of shared clonotypes between healthy human individuals. Assay: immunoSEQ multiplex PCR; the TCRdb copy retains only in-frame clones and omits some. The profile shows about 680,000 clones, approximately 79% of them singletons. Sequencing used memory CD4+ T cells sorted from blood. Specified subset: CD45RA-negative fraction. The receptors here all came from a woman in her thirties in good health.

J is TRBJ1-2 and V is TRBV28; D remains ambiguous. Germline V lookup: CDR1 MDHEN, CDR2 SYDVKM. Trimming took 1 base from V and 7 from J, leaving 7 bases between them. There are 12 residues in the CDR3. CDR3 in DNA: TGTGCCAGCAGTTTATCGGGTCTTGGCTACACCTTC. Protein: CASSLSGLGYTF.

This rearrangement joins TRBV7-3 to TRBJ2-3; 8 bases are a match to TRBD1. Germline V gene lookup returns CDR1 SGHTA and CDR2 FQGTGA. V dropped 2 bases and J dropped 4; count of bases not matched to a gene: 8. The CDR3 spans 16 residues. The CDR3 DNA is TGTGCCAGCAGCTTAGGGGCAGGGGGCCGTGCAGATACGCAGTATTTT. It is translated as CASSLGAGGRADTQYF.

The genes are TRBV18 and TRBJ2-6, with D perhaps being TRBD1 or TRBD2 (5 bases each). V was trimmed by 3 bases and J by 0 bases, leaving 15 bases between them. The CDR3 loop spans 18 amino acids. Per the germline V gene, CDR1 is KGHSH and CDR2 is LQKENI. The DNA of the CDR3 is TGTGCCAGCTCACCGCGTAGGGACGGCTTCTCTGGGGCCAACGTCCTGACTTTC. Translated, it gives CASSPRRDGFSGANVLTF.

Points on this clone: The germline gene is not matched at one end of the junction; a read error may be the cause. The chain has TRBV29-1 and TRBJ2-2; the D is unclear. Germline V CDR1 and CDR2: SQVTM, ANQGSEA. The CDR3 totals 12 residues. CDR3 loop: CSAEWVTGELFF. As DNA, the CDR3 is TGCAGCGCTGAATGGGTAACCGGGGAGCTGTTTTTT.

V usage is TRBV7-3 and J usage is TRBJ2-5, with a possible D match to TRBD2 (5 bases). This CDR3 is 15 amino acids long. Trimming pared 1 base from V and 3 bases from J, leaving 12 bases between. Germline V gene data show CDR1 as SGHTA and CDR2 as FQGTGA. The CDR3 DNA follows: TGTGCCAGCAGCTTAAACCGGGTTAGCGAAGAGACCCAGTACTTC. Translation gives CASSLNRVSEETQYF.

About this clone itself: At the DNA level, this CDR3 is encoded by other sequences in the same sample as well. The chain is built from TRBV19 and TRBJ2-1, with 8 bases lining up with TRBD1. CDR3 length: 15 amino acids. The junction had 4 bases not matched to a gene; V was cut back by 6 bases and J by 0 bases. Germline loops: CDR1 LNHDA, CDR2 SQIVND (reference sequence). Here the CDR3 DNA reads TGTGCCAGTAGCACAACAGGGGGCTCCTACAATGAGCAGTTCTTC. Translating it yields CASSTTGGSYNEQFF.

The chain combines TRBV20-1 with TRBJ1-4; D unclear. CDR3 length equals 11 residues. Trimming cost V 6 bases and J 7 bases, with 9 bases left between them. The germline V gene encodes CDR1 DFQATT and CDR2 SNEGSKA (reference sequence). The CDR3 reads CSAEGLEKLFF. DNA of the CDR3: TGCAGTGCAGAGGGCCTTGAAAAACTGTTTTTT.

As concerns this clone: This may arise from a read error, as a much more abundant clone is one base away. The identical CDR3 is also encoded by other nucleotide sequences in the sample. The V gene is TRBV27, the J gene TRBJ2-3; D ambiguous. Between the trimmed V and J ends, which lost 4 bases and 1 base, there was a span of 3 bases. The CDR3 consists of 12 residues. The germline gives CDR1 MNHEY, CDR2 SMNVEV (reference sequence). CDR3 residues: CASSSRTDTQYF. CDR3 in DNA: TGTGCCAGCAGTTCACGCACAGATACGCAGTATTTT.

This rearrangement joins TRBV7-6 to TRBJ1-3, with 8 bases aligning to TRBD1. Unmatched junction bases numbered 10, after V lost 1 base and J lost 5 bases. Germline CDR1 SGHVS, CDR2 FNYEAQ. The CDR3 length is 17 residues. Here the CDR3 DNA reads TGTGCCAGCAGCTTAGAGGTCAGGGGGCGCGGGAGAAACACCATATATTTT. Translating it yields CASSLEVRGRGRNTIYF.

This clone was recorded a few times. As DNA, the CDR3 is TGTGCCAGCAGGACAGGGACTTCATCCGGCTATGGCTACACCTTC. It encodes CASRTGTSSGYGYTF. V and J are TRBV28 and TRBJ1-2, with 7 bases lining up with TRBD1. Looked up from germline, CDR1 is MDHEN and CDR2 is SYDVKM. With V trimmed by 6 bases and J by 4 bases, 11 bases remained unmatched. CDR3 length equals 15 residues.

V usage is TRBV11-2 and J usage is TRBJ2-1, with a weak D call TRBD1 (5 bases). The CDR3 has 15 amino acids. V lost 5 bases and J lost 6, with 17 bases in between. Looked up from germline, CDR1 is SGHAT and CDR2 is FQNNGV. Here the CDR3 reads CASSHEYQGANEQFF. The CDR3 bases are TGTGCCAGCAGCCACGAGTACCAAGGGGCCAATGAGCAGTTCTTC.

The chain has TRBV27 and TRBJ2-7; TRBD1 aligns across 7 bases. The CDR3 totals 15 residues. Germline CDR1 reads MNHEY; CDR2 reads SMNVEV (reference sequence). V lost 6 bases and J lost 0; bases outside the gene matches: 8. The CDR3 nucleotides read TGTGCCAGCAGCCTAAAGACAGGGAGCTCCTACGAGCAGTACTTC. Translated: CASSLKTGSSYEQYF.

V usage is TRBV18 and J usage is TRBJ1-2; 9 bases are a match to TRBD1. The V and J ends lost 1 base and 3 bases, in that order; junction bases with no gene match: 6. Germline CDR1 is KGHSH and CDR2 is LQKENI. The CDR3 extends over 16 amino acids. The CDR3 here is CASSPLEGQGDYGYTF. The CDR3 DNA follows: TGTGCCAGCTCACCACTAGAGGGACAGGGCGACTATGGCTACACCTTC.

J is TRBJ2-2 and V is TRBV5-5, with D perhaps TRBD1 (6 bases). With 2 bases removed from V and 0 bases from J, the gap between germline ends came to 11 bases. CDR1 SGHKS and CDR2 YYEKEE come from the germline V gene (reference sequence). The CDR3 totals 16 residues. The CDR3 DNA sequence: TGTGCCAGCAGCTTCGGACAGCCATCGAACACCGGGGAGCTGTTTTTT. Translating it yields CASSFGQPSNTGELFF.

The rearrangement uses TRBV7-8 and TRBJ1-4, with D hard to call. Per the germline V gene, CDR1 is SGHVS and CDR2 is FQNEAQ. V was cut by 5 bases and J by 7 bases, with 17 bases left in between. This CDR3 region has 15 residues. This CDR3 reads CASSVNQGRSEKLFF. DNA of the CDR3: TGTGCCAGCAGCGTAAATCAAGGAAGGAGTGAAAAACTGTTTTTT.

On this clone itself: The identical CDR3 is also encoded by other nucleotide sequences in the sample. The genes are TRBV30 and TRBJ2-1; D possibly matches TRBD1 or TRBD2 (5 bases each). CDR1 and CDR2 from the germline V gene are GTSNPN and SVGIG (reference sequence). This CDR3 contains 14 residues. Trimming removed 0 bases at V and 5 bases at J, with 11 bases between. The CDR3 is CAWSVLEGHNEQFF. The DNA for the CDR3 is TGTGCCTGGAGTGTTCTAGAGGGGCACAATGAGCAGTTCTTC.

The chain uses TRBV7-6 and TRBJ2-5; the D gene is possibly TRBD2 (6 bases). The length of the CDR3 is 15 residues. CDR1 is SGHVS, CDR2 FNYEAQ, per germline. The ends were cut back, 4 bases at V and 5 bases at J, with 17 bases in the middle. This chain's CDR3 is CASSSRGSGYETQYF. The CDR3 DNA sequence: TGTGCCAGCAGCTCACGGGGGTCAGGGTACGAGACCCAGTACTTC.

V is TRBV9 and J is TRBJ1-1; D unresolved. Trimming cost V 6 bases and J 8 bases, with 14 bases left between them. This CDR3 has 12 amino acids. Per germline, CDR1 SGDLS and CDR2 YYNGEE. The CDR3 reads CASKDEGLEAFF. The CDR3, as DNA: TGTGCCAGCAAAGATGAGGGCCTGGAAGCTTTCTTT. Complete variable domain (other parts from reference TRBV9 and TRBJ1-1): DSGVTQTPKHLITATGQRVTLRCSPRSGDLSVYWYQQSLDQGLQFLIQYYNGEERAKGNILERFSAQQFPDLHSELNLSSLELGDSALYFCASKDEGLEAFFGQGTRLTVV.

At least ten counts were recorded for this clone. J is TRBJ2-1 and V is TRBV7-6, with 10 bases matching TRBD1. Germline lookup yields CDR1 SGHVS and CDR2 FNYEAQ. This CDR3 is built from 16 residues. Losses at the gene ends were 5 bases for V and 3 bases for J; bases not matched to a gene: 7. In nucleotides, the CDR3 is TGTGCCAGCAGCCCCGGCTGGACAGGGGGCTACAATGAGCAGTTCTTC. It is translated as CASSPGWTGGYNEQFF.

This clone was counted many times. The V and J genes are TRBV6-1 and TRBJ2-7; 10 positions match TRBD1. CDR3 length equals 15 residues. Per the germline V gene, CDR1 is MNHNS and CDR2 is SASEGT. Germline trimming cut 7 bases from V and 2 bases from J; bases unmatched to any gene: 8. DNA for the CDR3: TGTGCCAGCACCCAAAGGGGGACAGGGGCCTACGAGCAGTACTTC. The encoded protein is CASTQRGTGAYEQYF.

Regarding this clone: Given a far larger clone just one base away, this is likely a sequencing read error. Other nucleotide sequences in the sample specify the same CDR3. The J gene is TRBJ1-1, the V gene TRBV7-6; TRBD1 might be the D (6 bases). V was cut by 4 bases and J by 1 base, with 7 bases left in between. Germline CDR1 SGHVS, CDR2 FNYEAQ. This CDR3 contains 13 residues. CDR3 region: CASSSGQNTEAFF. Written as DNA, the CDR3 is TGTGCCAGCAGCTCGGGACAGAACACTGAAGCTTTCTTT.

The chain employs TRBV18 and TRBJ1-5; D is perhaps TRBD1 (5 bases). V shed 6 bases and J shed 0 bases, with 18 bases lying between them. The CDR3 is 17 amino acids. Germline V gives CDR1 KGHSH, CDR2 LQKENI. The CDR3 sequence is CASSQTGTTNSNQPQHF. In nucleotides, the CDR3 is TGTGCCAGCTCCCAGACCGGGACGACAAATAGCAATCAGCCCCAGCATTTT.

J is TRBJ2-3 and V is TRBV7-2, with D tentatively TRBD1 (6 bases). This CDR3 comprises 11 residues. CDR1 is SGHTA, CDR2 FQGNSA, per germline. With 4 bases removed from V and 9 bases from J, the gap between germline ends came to 8 bases. CDR3 coding DNA: TGTGCCAGCAGCTCGGGACAAACGCAGTATTTT. This gives the protein CASSSGQTQYF.

The chain recombines TRBV19 with TRBJ2-7; unclear D gene. The CDR3 runs 15 residues. Germline-derived CDR1 and CDR2 are LNHDA and SQIVND (reference sequence). Trimming left V 6 bases short and J 1 base short, with 16 bases between. CDR3 region: CASRPPGVPSYEQYF. DNA of the CDR3: TGTGCCAGTAGACCCCCAGGCGTCCCTTCCTACGAGCAGTACTTC.

The chain couples TRBV18 to TRBJ1-3; D gene unclear. The CDR3 length is 17 residues. Germline V lookup: CDR1 KGHSH, CDR2 LQKENI. V shed 3 bases and J shed 0 bases, with 15 bases lying between them. CDR3 nucleotides: TGTGCCAGCTCACCTACAGCACACTCCAGCTCTGGAAACACCATATATTTT. Residues: CASSPTAHSSSGNTIYF.

This chain uses TRBV2 with TRBJ2-1, with unresolved D. Germline V gene sequence: CDR1 SNHLY, CDR2 FYNNEI. The V end lost 2 bases, the J end lost 5 bases, and 10 bases lay between the germline ends. The CDR3 has 14 residues. CDR3 residues: CASSESPDDNEQFF. CDR3 bases: TGTGCCAGCAGTGAATCACCGGACGACAATGAGCAGTTCTTC.

A note on this clone: Within the sample, other DNA sequences also encode this same CDR3. J is TRBJ2-5 and V is TRBV5-1, with TRBD2 identical over 7 bases. The germline CDR1 and CDR2 sequences are SGHRS and YFSETQ. This CDR3 region has 15 residues. V was clipped by 2 bases and J by 2 bases; unmatched bases: 6. The CDR3 nucleotides read TGCGCCAGCAGCTTATTGCTAGCGGATCAAGAGACCCAGTACTTC. Protein: CASSLLLADQETQYF.